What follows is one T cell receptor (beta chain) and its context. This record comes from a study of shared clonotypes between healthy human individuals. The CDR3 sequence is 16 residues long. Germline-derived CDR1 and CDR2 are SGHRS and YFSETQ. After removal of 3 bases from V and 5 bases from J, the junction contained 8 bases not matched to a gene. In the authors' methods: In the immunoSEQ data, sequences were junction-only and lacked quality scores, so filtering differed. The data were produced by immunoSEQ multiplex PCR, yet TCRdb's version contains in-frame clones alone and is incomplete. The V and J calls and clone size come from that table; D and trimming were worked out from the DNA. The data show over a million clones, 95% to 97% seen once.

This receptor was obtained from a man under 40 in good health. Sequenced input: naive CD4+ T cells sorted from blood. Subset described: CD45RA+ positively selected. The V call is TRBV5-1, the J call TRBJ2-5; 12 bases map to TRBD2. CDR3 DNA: TGCGCCAGCAGCTGGCAGACTAGCGGGAGAGGCGAGACCCAGTACTTC. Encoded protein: CASSWQTSGRGETQYF.